This entry features one T cell receptor beta chain sequence. The data stem from a study of blood T cell repertoires in COVID-19. About the study: Italy, Spain and the United States were the sources of the convalescent and acute COVID-19 samples. Nucleic acid was either cDNA or gDNA, and it came from T cells, B-cell-depleted T cells, or PBMCs.

In the source study's methods: The authors estimated nucleated cell counts from reference gene primer amplification. Produced via immunoSEQ multiplex PCR; TCRdb's table is partial and in-frame only. Clone size and the V and J calls come from that table; the DNA yielded D and trimming. The sample includes some 200,000 clones, around 83% seen only once; the top ten take about 6.5%. J lost 0 bases, V lost 5 bases, and 9 bases had no gene match. CDR1 is MGHRA, CDR2 YSYEKL, per germline. The CDR3 runs 16 residues. Sequencing was done on a sample of peripheral blood. The receptor was derived from a middle-aged woman with acute or convalescent COVID-19. The rearrangement links TRBV4-1 to TRBJ1-1; 7 bases align to TRBD1. The chain's CDR3 is CASSKVGGRVNTEAFF. The CDR3 DNA sequence: TGCGCCAGCAGCAAGGTAGGGGGCAGGGTGAACACTGAAGCTTTCTTT.